Each of the 20 T cell receptor beta chains below was sequenced from the same sample in a study of T cells in Graves' hyperthyroidism and ophthalmopathy. Amplification of TCR beta CDR3 regions used RNA as the template. During a first-round RT-PCR of the TCR CDR3, the HTBI primer set was used. A single record per CDR3 protein comes from TCRdb applying MiXCR to the multiplex PCR reads. The sample has 75,000 to 100,000 distinct CDR3 sequences, around 50% seen once. Sequencing was done on a sample of blood. Receptor source: a woman between 35 and 50 years old with Graves' hyperthyroidism.

The chain recombines TRBV29-1 with TRBJ2-2; D unclear. Germline V gene lookup returns CDR1 SQVTM and CDR2 ANQGSEA. The CDR3 has 10 amino acids. V lost 8 bases and J lost 8, with 9 bases in between. The CDR3 reads CSMGGGELFF. In nucleotides, the CDR3 is TGCAGCATGGGCGGTGGGGAGCTGTTTTTT.

This clonotype was picked up a small number of times. The V and J genes are TRBV10-3 and TRBJ1-3; D gene unclear. V was clipped by 11 bases and J by 8 bases, with 19 bases between them. The germline CDR1 and CDR2 sequences are ENHRY and SYGVKD. The length of the CDR3 is 13 residues. CDR3 DNA: TGTGCCGTCGGACTAGCGGGAAGGGACACCATATATTTT. This encodes CAVGLAGRDTIYF.

Worth noting for this clonotype: This may be a read error, as it is one base from a much larger clone. The rearrangement links TRBV4-1 to TRBJ2-5; D uncertain. Trimming took off 0 bases at V and 5 bases at J, with 10 bases between the two ends. Germline V lookup: CDR1 MGHRA, CDR2 YSYEKL. This CDR3 is built from 14 residues. This CDR3 reads CASSQDSTEETQYF. CDR3 nucleotides: TGCGCCAGCAGCCAAGATTCAACAGAGGAGACCCAGTACTTC.

This chain connects TRBV7-9 to TRBJ1-4; maybe TRBD1 (5 bases). The CDR3 sequence is 15 residues long. Germline CDR1 SEHNR, CDR2 FQNEAQ (reference sequence). The V gene lost 5 bases and the J gene lost 7 bases, with 17 bases spanning the gap. Here the CDR3 reads CASSVLGGFREKLFF. The CDR3 bases are TGTGCCAGCAGCGTACTTGGGGGGTTTCGTGAAAAACTGTTTTTT.

Concerning this clonotype: A much larger clonotype is one base distant, so this may be a read error. For the CDR3, the DNA is TGTGCCAGCGGTACGCGAGGGAACTACGAGCAGTACTTC. It translates to CASGTRGNYEQYF. V is TRBV6-5 and J is TRBJ2-7; D may be TRBD2 (5 bases). The CDR3 is 13 residues long. The germline V gene has CDR1 MNHEY and CDR2 SVGAGI. V was shortened by 8 bases and J by 3 bases, with 14 bases between the two germline ends.

The chain carries TRBV7-2 and TRBJ1-4, with 11 nucleotides matching TRBD1. The germline gives CDR1 SGHTA, CDR2 FQGNSA. The V and J ends lost 6 bases and 13 bases, in that order; junction bases with no gene match: 4. The length of the CDR3 is 12 residues. CDR3 in amino acids: CASSPGTGGLFF. The DNA for the CDR3 is TGTGCCAGCAGTCCCGGGACAGGGGGACTGTTTTTT. Using reference TRBV7-2 and TRBJ1-4 for the parts outside the CDR3, the full variable domain is GAGVSQSPSNKVTEKGKDVELRCDPISGHTALYWYRQSLGQGLEFLIYFQGNSAPDKSGLPSDRFSAERTGGSVSTLTIQRTQQEDSAVYLCASSPGTGGLFFGSGTQLSVL.

Ten or more counts support this clonotype. The chain joins TRBV19 to TRBJ1-1; 8 bases are shared with TRBD1. This CDR3 region has 13 residues. V gave up 5 bases and J gave up 5 bases; unmatched junction bases: 4. Looked up from germline, CDR1 is LNHDA and CDR2 is SQIVND (reference sequence). CDR3 nucleotides: TGTGCCAGTAGTTATCAGGGGGCGACTGAAGCTTTCTTT. This gives the protein CASSYQGATEAFF. The full variable domain, rest sourced from reference TRBV19 and TRBJ1-1, is DGGITQSPKYLFRKEGQNVTLSCEQNLNHDAMYWYRQDPGQGLRLIYYSQIVNDFQKGDIAEGYSVSREKKESFPLTVTSAQKNPTAFYLCASSYQGATEAFFGQGTRLTVV.

This clonotype was counted many times. CDR3 sequence: CASSSSSLNSYEQYF. The CDR3 DNA reads as TGTGCCAGCAGCTCTTCCTCGCTGAACTCCTACGAGCAGTACTTC. The chain combines TRBV7-8 with TRBJ2-7; no clear D. CDR1 is SGHVS and CDR2 is FQNEAQ in the germline V gene. Trimming cost V 4 bases and J 0 bases, with 13 bases left between them. The CDR3 runs 15 residues.

V gene TRBV7-3 combines with J gene TRBJ1-2; 8 bases are a match to TRBD1. This CDR3 has 15 residues. CDR1 SGHTA and CDR2 FQGTGA come from the germline V gene. J lost 9 bases, V lost 6 bases, and 15 bases had no gene match. The CDR3 region has the DNA TGTGCCAGCAGTAACGGACAGGGAGGCTCCTTTCGCTACACCTTC. This sequence encodes CASSNGQGGSFRYTF.

This clonotype was picked up a small number of times. Because the CDR3's place on the DNA is in doubt, the DNA is left out and the CDR3 is given as listed by TCRdb. The chain uses TRBV7-2 and TRBJ2-2. Germline V lookup: CDR1 SGHTA, CDR2 FQGNSA. The CDR3 comprises 14 residues, both ends counted. The CDR3 loop is CASSLNRTPGSCFF.

The chain combines TRBV7-3 with TRBJ1-1; possibly TRBD1 for D (6 bases). Germline CDR1 and CDR2: SGHTA and FQGTGA. CDR3 size: 14 residues. Between the trimmed V and J ends, which lost 5 bases and 4 bases, there was a span of 14 bases. CDR3 sequence (DNA): TGTGCCAGCAGCCTGTCAGGGACACCCACTGAAGCTTTCTTT. This sequence encodes CASSLSGTPTEAFF.

This clonotype was counted between two and nine times. The J gene is TRBJ1-1, the V gene TRBV4-1; maybe TRBD1 (6 bases). Trimming pared 4 bases from V and 0 bases from J, leaving 9 bases between. Germline CDR1 MGHRA, CDR2 YSYEKL. CDR3 size: 14 residues. CDR3 in amino acids: CASSRTAMNTEAFF. The CDR3 region has the DNA TGCGCCAGCAGCCGGACAGCTATGAACACTGAAGCTTTCTTT.

Many counts were recorded for this clonotype. V and J are TRBV14 and TRBJ2-6, with 13 positions matching TRBD2. CDR3 size: 21 residues. CDR1 is SGHDN and CDR2 is FVKESK in the germline V gene. Unmatched junction bases numbered 11, after V lost 3 bases and J lost 0 bases. CDR3 in amino acids: CASSHRLAGGAPLSGANVLTF. Written as DNA, the CDR3 is TGTGCCAGCAGCCACAGACTAGCGGGAGGAGCCCCACTCTCTGGGGCCAACGTCCTGACTTTC.

The count of this clonotype is one. A read error may account for a junction end that differs from germline. This rearrangement joins TRBV7-9 to TRBJ2-5; TRBD1 matches 8 bases. Germline V lookup: CDR1 SEHNR, CDR2 FQNEAQ (reference sequence). CDR3 length equals 17 residues. This CDR3 reads CASSQGDRGEKQETQYF. DNA of the CDR3: TGCGCCAGCAGCCAGGGTGACAGGGGCGAAAAACAAGAGACCCAGTACTTC.

At least ten counts were recorded for this clonotype. The chain uses TRBV7-9 and TRBJ1-5; the D gene is possibly TRBD1 (6 bases). The V gene's germline CDR1 is SEHNR and CDR2 FQNEAQ (reference sequence). This CDR3 has 15 amino acids. V lost 1 base to trimming and J lost 7 bases, with 14 bases between them. In nucleotides, the CDR3 is TGTGCCAGCAGCTTAGGGGGGGGCGCGGGACAGCCCCAGCATTTT. Protein: CASSLGGGAGQPQHF.

About this clonotype itself: A much larger clonotype is one base distant, so this may be a read error. The chain employs TRBV5-1 and TRBJ2-2, with 11 bases identical to TRBD2. This CDR3 has 17 amino acids. With V trimmed by 7 bases and J by 2 bases, 10 bases remained unmatched. Germline CDR1 SGHRS, CDR2 YFSETQ. This CDR3 reads CASGLLTSGVNTGELFF. The CDR3 DNA is TGCGCCAGCGGCCTACTGACTAGCGGGGTAAACACCGGGGAGCTGTTTTTT.

This clonotype was picked up many times. The chain is built from TRBV7-9 and TRBJ1-6, with D possibly being TRBD1 (6 bases). Trimming shortened V by 2 bases and J by 10 bases, and 18 bases separated the two germline ends. Germline loops: CDR1 SEHNR, CDR2 FQNEAQ (reference sequence). CDR3 length equals 16 residues. In DNA form, the CDR3 reads TGTGCCAGCAGCTTATGGACAAGCAAGGGGGGATCACCCCTCCACTTT. This codes for CASSLWTSKGGSPLHF. Full variable domain (outside the CDR3, taken from reference TRBV7-9 and TRBJ1-6): DTGVSQNPRHKITKRGQNVTFRCDPISEHNRLYWYRQTLGQGPEFLTYFQNEAQLEKSRLLSDRFSAERPKGSFSTLEIQRTEQGDSAMYLCASSLWTSKGGSPLHFGNGTRLTVT.

CDR3 DNA sequence: TGCAGCGGACGGAACACTGAAGCTTTCTTT. Protein: CSGRNTEAFF. The chain uses TRBV29-1 and TRBJ1-1; D not certain. The CDR3 spans 10 residues. Between the trimmed V and J ends, which lost 7 bases and 1 base, there was a span of 4 bases. Germline CDR1 is SQVTM and CDR2 is ANQGSEA.

This clonotype occurred many times. The chain carries TRBV20-1 and TRBJ2-7; 9 bases are shared with TRBD2. Germline-derived CDR1 and CDR2 are DFQATT and SNEGSKA (reference sequence). With 4 bases clipped from V and 3 bases from J, the junction kept 7 bases outside the gene matches. The length of the CDR3 is 14 residues. This CDR3 is CSATGTSTLYEQYF. CDR3 nucleotides: TGCAGTGCTACTGGGACTAGCACTCTCTACGAGCAGTACTTC.

The chain joins TRBV10-2 to TRBJ2-3, with 8 bases that match TRBD2. The CDR3 sequence is 14 residues long. Germline CDR1 and CDR2: WSHSY and SAAADI. The J segment lost 0 bases and the V segment lost 8 bases, leaving 4 bases of the junction unmatched. This CDR3 is CASLSGRSTDTQYF. Written as DNA, the CDR3 is TGCGCCAGCTTAAGCGGGAGAAGCACAGATACGCAGTATTTT.